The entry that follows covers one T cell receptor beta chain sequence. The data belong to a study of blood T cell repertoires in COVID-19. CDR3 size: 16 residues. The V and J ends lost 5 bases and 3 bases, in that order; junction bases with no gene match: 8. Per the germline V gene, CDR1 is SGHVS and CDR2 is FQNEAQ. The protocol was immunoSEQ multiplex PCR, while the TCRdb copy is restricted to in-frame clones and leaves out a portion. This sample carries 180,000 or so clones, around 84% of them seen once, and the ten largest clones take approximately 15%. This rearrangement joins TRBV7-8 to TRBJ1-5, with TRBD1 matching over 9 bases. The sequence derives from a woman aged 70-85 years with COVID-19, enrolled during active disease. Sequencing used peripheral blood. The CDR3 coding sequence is TGTGCCAGCAGCCCTGTGGGGACAGGGCTCAATCAGCCCCAGCATTTT. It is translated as CASSPVGTGLNQPQHF.